The 20 T cell receptor beta chains listed next were all sequenced from one sample in a study of T-cell reconstitution after alpha-beta-depleted transplantation in children. TCRbeta library construction was performed incorporating unique molecular identifiers. TCRdb itself ran the PCR reads through MiXCR, one entry per CDR3 protein. Of fewer than 400,000 distinct CDR3 sequences listed, roughly 20% are singletons. The specimen comprised PBMCs from the stem cell graft donor, sampled from the stem cell graft. These receptors were collected from a human donor who donated a stem cell graft to a child with acute myeloid leukemia.

The count of this clonotype is one. V gene TRBV5-1 combines with J gene TRBJ2-7, with 9 bases lining up with TRBD2. CDR1 is SGHRS, CDR2 YFSETQ, per germline. There are 15 residues in the CDR3. V lost 4 bases, J lost 5 bases, and 10 bases stayed unmatched. The CDR3 region is CASSRGTSRVDEQYF. As DNA, the CDR3 is TGCGCCAGCAGCCGGGGGACTAGCCGAGTGGACGAGCAGTACTTC.

The chain recombines TRBV10-2 with TRBJ2-3, with 10 nucleotides matching TRBD1. Germline V gene sequence: CDR1 WSHSY, CDR2 SAAADI. The V and J ends lost 1 base and 5 bases, in that order; junction bases with no gene match: 9. This CDR3 is 17 amino acids long. The DNA of the CDR3 is TGCGCCAGCAGTGAGTTTTGGACAGGGGGTTTAGGAGATACGCAGTATTTT. This sequence encodes CASSEFWTGGLGDTQYF.

The chain has TRBV4-2 and TRBJ2-6, with no clear D. Per germline, CDR1 LGHNA and CDR2 YNFKEQ. Trimming shortened V by 0 bases and J by 0 bases, and 15 bases separated the two germline ends. This CDR3 spans 19 amino acids. The DNA of the CDR3 is TGTGCCAGCAGCCAAGATCGTCAGGAGAACTTCTCTGGGGCCAACGTCCTGACTTTC. This translates into CASSQDRQENFSGANVLTF.

This chain connects TRBV15 to TRBJ2-7, with D perhaps TRBD2 (6 bases). The CDR3 loop spans 16 amino acids. V lost 5 bases, J lost 3 bases, and 20 bases lay in between. The germline V gene encodes CDR1 LNHNV and CDR2 YYDKDF (reference sequence). The CDR3 loop reads CATSGGWRDGHYEQYF. CDR3 in DNA: TGTGCCACCAGCGGGGGATGGCGGGACGGACACTACGAGCAGTACTTC. The full variable domain, rest sourced from reference TRBV15 and TRBJ2-7, is DAMVIQNPRYQVTQFGKPVTLSCSQTLNHNVMYWYQQKSSQAPKLLFHYYDKDFNNEADTPDNFQSRRPNTSFCFLDIRSPGLGDTAMYLCATSGGWRDGHYEQYFGPGTRLTVT.

This rearrangement joins TRBV13 to TRBJ2-5, with D perhaps matching TRBD2 (5 bases). CDR3 length: 16 amino acids. Germline CDR1 reads PRHDT; CDR2 reads FYEKMQ (reference sequence). V was shortened by 4 bases and J by 1 base, with 16 bases between the two germline ends. CDR3 DNA: TGTGCCAGCAGCTCCCGTTTCGGAGCGGCCCAAGAGACCCAGTACTTC. It yields the protein CASSSRFGAAQETQYF.

This chain's CDR3 is CASTSRTTNTGELFF. For the CDR3, the DNA is TGTGCCAGCACAAGCAGGACCACGAACACCGGGGAGCTGTTTTTT. This rearrangement joins TRBV7-9 to TRBJ2-2; D not certain. The CDR3 is 15 amino acids. Germline V gene lookup returns CDR1 SEHNR and CDR2 FQNEAQ (reference sequence). V was shortened by 7 bases and J by 0 bases, with 12 bases between the two germline ends.

The chain joins TRBV24-1 to TRBJ2-1; a weak D match, TRBD2 (6 bases). Per the germline V gene, CDR1 is KGHDR and CDR2 is SFDVKD. CDR3 length: 12 amino acids. Trimming took 6 bases from V and 7 from J, leaving 9 bases between them. CDR3 nucleotides: TGTGCCACCAGTTTCGCGGGGAATGAGCAGTTCTTC. It translates to CATSFAGNEQFF.

This clonotype came up a few times. The chain joins TRBV20-1 to TRBJ2-2; D call uncertain. Trimming left V 2 bases short and J 7 bases short, with 11 bases between. This CDR3 spans 13 amino acids. Per germline, CDR1 DFQATT and CDR2 SNEGSKA (reference sequence). CDR3 sequence reads: CSARPTLRGELFF. CDR3 bases: TGCAGTGCTAGACCCACCCTACGCGGGGAGCTGTTTTTT.

This clonotype was picked up a small number of times. This sequence joins TRBV13 and TRBJ2-2, with 11 nucleotides matching TRBD2. CDR3 length equals 17 residues. J lost 5 bases, V lost 4 bases, and 9 bases had no gene match. Germline CDR1 PRHDT, CDR2 FYEKMQ (reference sequence). CDR3: CASSSGLAVIPTGELFF. CDR3 nucleotide sequence: TGTGCCAGCAGCTCGGGACTAGCGGTTATACCGACCGGGGAGCTGTTTTTT.

This clonotype was picked up a small number of times. This chain links TRBV5-1 with TRBJ2-5, with 8 nucleotides matching TRBD2. The CDR3 totals 15 residues. V shed 7 bases and J 5 bases; nucleotides not matched to a gene: 13. Germline V CDR1 and CDR2: SGHRS, YFSETQ. The CDR3: CASGSDGRAQETQYF. The CDR3 nucleotides are TGCGCCAGCGGGTCTGACGGGAGGGCCCAGGAGACCCAGTACTTC.

This clonotype was found a few times. Here the CDR3 reads CASSLHQFNEQFF. DNA for the CDR3: TGTGCCAGCAGTCTGCACCAATTCAATGAGCAGTTCTTC. V gene TRBV12-3 or TRBV12-4 combines with J gene TRBJ2-1; D ambiguous. The CDR3 consists of 13 residues. V lost 5 bases to trimming and J lost 6 bases, with 11 bases between them.

This clonotype was seen repeatedly, ten times or more. The chain links TRBV4-3 to TRBJ2-6; TRBD2 matches at 10 bases. J lost 1 base, V lost 1 base, and 10 bases had no gene match. The V gene's germline CDR1 is LGHNA and CDR2 YSLEER. The CDR3 length is 20 residues. CDR3 amino acids: CASSQGSSGRYQSGANVLTF. The CDR3 bases are TGCGCCAGCAGCCAAGGATCTAGCGGGAGATACCAGTCTGGGGCCAACGTCCTGACTTTC.

The gene calls are TRBV3-1 and TRBJ2-2; 8 positions agree with TRBD2. Germline CDR1 LGHDT, CDR2 YNNKEL (reference sequence). The V segment lost 3 bases and the J segment 7 bases; nucleotides outside the gene matches: 10. The CDR3 contains 16 residues. In DNA, the CDR3 is TGTGCCAGCAGCCATAGCGGGACCCAGACGGGCGGGGAGCTGTTTTTT. Amino acid sequence: CASSHSGTQTGGELFF.

V is TRBV7-2 and J is TRBJ2-1; 11 bases line up with TRBD1. J lost 8 bases, V lost 5 bases, and 8 bases had no gene match. Looked up from germline, CDR1 is SGHTA and CDR2 is FQGNSA. CDR3 length: 15 residues. The CDR3, as DNA: TGTGCCAGCAGCATCCGGACAGGGGGCCGTGATGAGCAGTTCTTC. This codes for CASSIRTGGRDEQFF.

In this sample, this clonotype turned up a few times. The chain links TRBV10-2 to TRBJ1-5, with D unclear. With 2 bases removed from V and 6 bases from J, the gap between germline ends came to 11 bases. Germline assignment: CDR1 WSHSY and CDR2 SAAADI. This CDR3 region has 14 residues. CDR3 DNA: TGCGCCAGCAGTGAGACAGAGGGAAGTCAGCCCCAGCATTTT. It encodes CASSETEGSQPQHF.

J is TRBJ2-3 and V is TRBV12-3 or TRBV12-4; D is perhaps TRBD1 (6 bases). V gave up 3 bases and J gave up 1 base, with 11 bases separating them. The CDR3 has 15 amino acids. Written as DNA, the CDR3 is TGTGCCAGCAGTTTCGAGGGGGAAGGCACAGATACGCAGTATTTT. Residues: CASSFEGEGTDTQYF.

This clonotype occurred a few times. This sequence joins TRBV4-2 and TRBJ2-5; D is possibly TRBD2 (5 bases). Germline V gives CDR1 LGHNA, CDR2 YNFKEQ. The CDR3 loop spans 15 amino acids. Trimming took off 2 bases at V and 2 bases at J, with 12 bases between the two ends. CDR3 DNA sequence: TGTGCCAGCAGCCAACGATGGGGAGCTCAAGAGACCCAGTACTTC. Its protein is CASSQRWGAQETQYF.

This clonotype showed up many times. The chain recombines TRBV13 with TRBJ2-1, with 7 bases matching TRBD2. Germline CDR1 and CDR2: PRHDT and FYEKMQ (reference sequence). This CDR3 is built from 13 residues. The V segment lost 7 bases and the J segment 9 bases; nucleotides outside the gene matches: 9. The CDR3 DNA reads TGTGCCAGCACCTCCCGCGGGAGAGGTGAGCAGTTCTTC. It yields the protein CASTSRGRGEQFF.

The rearrangement uses TRBV9 and TRBJ2-2; perhaps TRBD2 as D (5 bases). From germline, CDR1 is SGDLS and CDR2 YYNGEE. The CDR3 runs 15 residues. Trimming stripped 0 bases from V and 4 bases from J, with 10 bases between. In nucleotides, the CDR3 is TGTGCCAGCAGCGTAGGCCCGGGATCCACCGGGGAGCTGTTTTTT. This codes for CASSVGPGSTGELFF.

The chain couples TRBV6-1 to TRBJ2-7, with 11 nucleotides matching TRBD1. From germline, CDR1 is MNHNS and CDR2 SASEGT. The J segment lost 3 bases and the V segment lost 1 base, leaving 2 bases of the junction unmatched. The CDR3 runs 15 residues. CDR3 in DNA: TGTGCCAGCAGTGAAGAGGGGACAGGGGGCTACGAGCAGTACTTC. Amino acids: CASSEEGTGGYEQYF.